These 12 T cell receptor beta chains were sequenced from one sample in a study of T cell repertoires in cytomegalovirus infection. From the reads, TCRdb called clonotypes with MiXCR, one entry per CDR3 protein. The repertoire holds some 440,000 distinct CDR3 sequences, approximately 31% seen once, with roughly 13% in the top ten. The sample was PBMCs. These receptors came from a human donor in good health (CMV status not recorded). Some clones in this sample may be carry-over from other donors' samples.

There are many counts of this clonotype. This chain links TRBV7-2 with TRBJ1-2, with TRBD1 matching over 9 bases. V shed 5 bases and J 5 bases; nucleotides not matched to a gene: 12. CDR1 is SGHTA, CDR2 FQGNSA, per germline. This CDR3 region has 16 residues. The CDR3 here is CASSQTGGAIRYGYTF. In nucleotides, the CDR3 is TGTGCCAGCAGCCAAACAGGGGGCGCGATACGGTATGGCTACACCTTC.

In its sample, this clonotype was seen a few times. The gene calls are TRBV5-6 and TRBJ1-2; perhaps TRBD1 as D (6 bases). Germline loops: CDR1 SGHDT, CDR2 YYEEEE. V shed 5 bases and J shed 4 bases, with 12 bases lying between them. This CDR3 comprises 13 residues. The CDR3 sequence: CASRSDRFYGYTF. In DNA form, the CDR3 reads TGTGCCAGCAGATCCGACAGGTTCTATGGCTACACCTTC.

The CDR3 region is CASSSGGTGTQYF. The CDR3 DNA follows: TGTGCCAGCAGCTCGGGGGGAACAGGGACCCAGTACTTC. The chain uses TRBV7-6 and TRBJ2-5; 7 bases are shared with TRBD2. There are 13 residues in the CDR3. Germline V gives CDR1 SGHVS, CDR2 FNYEAQ. The ends lost 4 bases at V and 7 bases at J; junction bases unmatched: 6.

The chain has TRBV7-3 and TRBJ2-3, with 8 bases identical to TRBD1. V lost 6 bases, J lost 6 bases, and 11 bases stayed unmatched. CDR3 length: 15 residues. The V gene's germline CDR1 is SGHTA and CDR2 FQGTGA. For the CDR3, the DNA is TGTGCCAGCAGTCATTCAGGGGGCGCATACGATACGCAGTATTTT. This encodes CASSHSGGAYDTQYF. Variable domain in full (rest from reference TRBV7-3 and TRBJ2-3): GAGVSQTPSNKVTEKGKYVELRCDPISGHTALYWYRQSLGQGPEFLIYFQGTGAADDSGLPNDRFFAVRPEGSVSTLKIQRTERGDSAVYLCASSHSGGAYDTQYFGPGTRLTVL.

V usage is TRBV6-2 or TRBV6-3 and J usage is TRBJ2-7; D is perhaps TRBD1 (5 bases). This CDR3 spans 12 amino acids. Trimming took 4 bases from V and 3 from J, leaving 7 bases between them. Germline V gives CDR1 MNHEY, CDR2 SVGEGT. The CDR3 reads CASSFQGYEQYF. CDR3 bases: TGTGCCAGCAGTTTTCAGGGCTACGAGCAGTACTTC.

V and J are TRBV12-3 or TRBV12-4 and TRBJ1-2; a weak D match, TRBD1 (5 bases). This CDR3 contains 16 residues. With 7 bases removed from V and 4 bases from J, the gap between germline ends came to 22 bases. The CDR3 DNA sequence: TGTGCCAGCATCCTCGGGGCAGCATTAACTATCTATGGCTACACCTTC. Its protein product is CASILGAALTIYGYTF.

The chain carries TRBV20-1 and TRBJ1-6; D is uncertain. The CDR3 loop spans 15 amino acids. Germline V lookup: CDR1 DFQATT, CDR2 SNEGSKA (reference sequence). V was trimmed by 0 bases and J by 3 bases, leaving 9 bases between them. The DNA for the CDR3 is TGCAGTGCTAGAGATCGGCAGATCTATAATTCACCCCTCCACTTT. It yields the protein CSARDRQIYNSPLHF.

Comment on this clonotype: This may stem from a read error, because a much larger clone lies one nucleotide away. The chain links TRBV27 to TRBJ1-1, with unresolved D. Germline V lookup: CDR1 MNHEY, CDR2 SMNVEV (reference sequence). This CDR3 comprises 14 residues. The CDR3 is CASSLYGGYTEALF. In nucleotides, the CDR3 is TGTGCCAGCAGTTTATATGGCGGATACACTGAAGCTTTATTT.

This clonotype was counted a few times. The chain is built from TRBV6-6 and TRBJ1-1; D is uncertain. CDR1 is MNHNY, CDR2 SVGAGI, per germline (reference sequence). V was cut by 2 bases and J by 2 bases, with 3 bases left in between. The CDR3 has 12 amino acids. The DNA of the CDR3 is TGTGCCAGCAGTTACCCCAACACTGAAGCTTTCTTT. This encodes CASSYPNTEAFF.

On this clonotype itself: A single base separates this from a much larger clone, so it may be a read error. V and J are TRBV12-3 or TRBV12-4 and TRBJ1-6; D is undetermined. Trimming pared 2 bases from V and 4 bases from J, leaving 15 bases between. CDR3 size: 17 residues. In DNA form, the CDR3 reads TGTGCCAGCAGTTTATTGCCCACATCTTCATATAATTCACCCCTCCACTTT. Translating gives CASSLLPTSSYNSPLHF.

Only one count was recorded for this clonotype. CDR3 in amino acids: CRTRLQGAGEQYF. CDR3 DNA sequence: TGCCGTACTAGGCTACAGGGGGCGGGTGAGCAGTACTTC. The chain employs TRBV20-1 and TRBJ2-7, with 9 bases identical to TRBD1. CDR1 is DFQATT and CDR2 is SNEGSKA in the germline V gene (reference sequence). The CDR3 length is 13 residues.

This clonotype showed up many times. The chain uses TRBV12-3 or TRBV12-4 and TRBJ2-2; 8 nucleotides agree with TRBD2. V lost 2 bases and J lost 5; bases outside the gene matches: 4. This CDR3 spans 15 amino acids. The CDR3 DNA sequence: TGTGCCAGCAGTTTAAGAGCGGGGGTTACCGGGGAGCTGTTTTTT. As protein: CASSLRAGVTGELFF.